These 5 T cell receptor beta chains came from one sample sequenced in a study of T-cell memory formation after mild COVID-19. TCRdb itself ran the 5' RACE reads through MiXCR, one entry per CDR3 protein. The sample holds about 390,000 distinct CDR3 sequences, 15% to 20% seen once. Sample: PBMCs or a T cell subset sorted from them (not recorded which). These receptors were collected from a man aged 18 to 29 who had mild COVID-19 (a few samples of this study predate the infection). Cell type and time point are not known.

This clonotype was recorded a few times. The V and J genes are TRBV30 and TRBJ1-1; D uncertain. V lost 0 bases and J 0 bases, leaving 8 bases between the germline ends. Germline CDR1 reads GTSNPN; CDR2 reads SVGIG (reference sequence). This CDR3 is built from 14 residues. The CDR3 DNA follows: TGTGCCTGGAGTGTACTTGGCATGAACACTGAAGCTTTCTTT. Translated: CAWSVLGMNTEAFF. The full variable domain, completed using reference TRBV30 and TRBJ1-1, is SQTIHQWPATLVQPVGSPLSLECTVEGTSNPNLYWYRQAAGRGLQLLFYSVGIGQISSEVPQNLSASRPQDRQFILSSKKLLLSDSGFYLCAWSVLGMNTEAFFGQGTRLTVV.

This clonotype was found many times. The CDR3 coding sequence is TGCAGTGCTAGGGTAGCGGCGAACACCGGGGAGCTGTTTTTT. The encoded protein is CSARVAANTGELFF. This chain connects TRBV20-1 to TRBJ2-2, with D perhaps matching TRBD2 (6 bases). The CDR3 spans 14 residues. V gave up 3 bases and J gave up 0 bases, with 8 bases separating them. Germline CDR1 reads DFQATT; CDR2 reads SNEGSKA (reference sequence).

V usage is TRBV7-6 and J usage is TRBJ1-3; D not certain. The germline CDR1 and CDR2 sequences are SGHVS and FNYEAQ. V was trimmed by 1 base and J by 2 bases, leaving 9 bases between them. There are 15 residues in the CDR3. The CDR3 DNA follows: TGTGCCAGCAGCTTAGAGGCCCCAGCTGGAAACACCATATATTTT. Residues: CASSLEAPAGNTIYF.

The rearrangement uses TRBV27 and TRBJ2-3; D gene unclear. This CDR3 comprises 14 residues. V was pared by 0 bases and J by 2 bases, with 6 bases between. CDR1 MNHEY and CDR2 SMNVEV come from the germline V gene (reference sequence). The CDR3 loop reads CASSLSHITDTQYF. The CDR3 bases are TGTGCCAGCAGTTTATCCCATATCACAGATACGCAGTATTTT.

This clonotype has just a few counts. This sequence joins TRBV7-8 and TRBJ1-2; 9 nucleotides align to TRBD1. The CDR3 has 15 residues. Germline V CDR1 and CDR2: SGHVS, FQNEAQ. V lost 2 bases and J lost 2; bases outside the gene matches: 3. The CDR3 region is CASSLYGTGNYGYTF. As DNA, the CDR3 is TGTGCCAGCAGCTTATACGGGACAGGGAACTATGGCTACACCTTC.